The subject of this entry is one TCR beta chain. The sample belongs to a study of cytomegalovirus exposure and HLA in healthy donors. CDR1 is SGDLS, CDR2 YYNGEE, per germline. The CDR3 sequence is 13 residues long. The V end lost 3 bases, the J end lost 9 bases, and 13 bases lay between the germline ends. Here immunoSEQ multiplex PCR was the method, and the copy in TCRdb shows in-frame clones only, minus some. The top ten clones hold roughly 1% of a sample with 200,000 to 250,000 clones, over 80% of them seen once. This receptor was obtained from a woman younger than 30 in good health and CMV-seronegative. This chain joins TRBV9 and TRBJ1-3, with D possibly matching TRBD1 (6 bases). The sequenced sample consisted of PBMCs. CDR3: CASSEGGQGTIYF. CDR3 DNA sequence: TGTGCCAGCAGCGAGGGGGGGCAAGGCACCATATATTTT. Filled out from reference TRBV9 and TRBJ1-3, the complete variable domain reads DSGVTQTPKHLITATGQRVTLRCSPRSGDLSVYWYQQSLDQGLQFLIQYYNGEERAKGNILERFSAQQFPDLHSELNLSSLELGDSALYFCASSEGGQGTIYFGEGSWLTVV.